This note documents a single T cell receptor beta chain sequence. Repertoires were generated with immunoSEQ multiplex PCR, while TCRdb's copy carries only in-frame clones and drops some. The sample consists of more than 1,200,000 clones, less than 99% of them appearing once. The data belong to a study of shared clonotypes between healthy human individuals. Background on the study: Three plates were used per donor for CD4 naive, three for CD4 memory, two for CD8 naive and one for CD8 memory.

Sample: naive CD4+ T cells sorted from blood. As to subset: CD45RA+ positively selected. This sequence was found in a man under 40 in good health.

CDR3 DNA sequence: TGTGCCAGCAGTAGACAGGGTACAGATACGCAGTATTTT. This sequence encodes CASSRQGTDTQYF. The chain recombines TRBV6-5 with TRBJ2-3; the match to TRBD1 covers 7 bases. The V gene's germline CDR1 is MNHEY and CDR2 SVGAGI. The CDR3 has 13 amino acids. V lost 5 bases, J lost 3 bases, and 2 bases stayed unmatched.